Following are 12 T cell receptor beta chains from one sample sequenced in a study of CD8 T cells in Susac syndrome. Random hexamers were used to reverse transcribe roughly 0.5 to 1 ug of RNA. MiXCR, applied by TCRdb to the immunoSEQ multiplex PCR reads, yields one record per CDR3 protein. The data hold around 170,000 distinct CDR3 sequences, with around 96% observed a single time. The source material was CD4+ T cells from PBMCs. The receptors were gathered from a human donor with Susac syndrome.

The V and J genes are TRBV11-2 and TRBJ2-3, with D perhaps matching TRBD1 (6 bases). This CDR3 has 14 residues. Between the trimmed V and J ends, which lost 3 bases and 2 bases, there was a span of 9 bases. Germline V lookup: CDR1 SGHAT, CDR2 FQNNGV. CDR3: CASSLGHITDTQYF. CDR3 in DNA: TGTGCCAGCAGCTTGGGACACATCACAGATACGCAGTATTTT.

The V call is TRBV9, the J call TRBJ2-1, with 7 bases lining up with TRBD2. This CDR3 comprises 16 residues. The ends lost 0 bases at V and 9 bases at J; junction bases unmatched: 12. CDR1 SGDLS and CDR2 YYNGEE come from the germline V gene. CDR3 sequence reads: CASSVEPSGFGGEQFF. As DNA, the CDR3 is TGTGCCAGCAGCGTAGAGCCTAGCGGATTCGGGGGTGAGCAGTTCTTC.

The gene calls are TRBV29-1 and TRBJ2-2; D is perhaps TRBD2 (5 bases). The CDR3 is 13 residues long. The germline V and J ends were trimmed by 0 bases and 6 bases, with 8 bases remaining between them. Germline V CDR1 and CDR2: SQVTM, ANQGSEA. The CDR3 is CSVEEEGAGELFF. Written as DNA, the CDR3 is TGCAGCGTTGAAGAAGAGGGTGCCGGGGAGCTGTTTTTT.

This clonotype was found once. The rearrangement links TRBV7-2 to TRBJ1-1; a possible D gene is TRBD1 (6 bases). The length of the CDR3 is 13 residues. Trimming cost V 5 bases and J 5 bases, with 12 bases left between them. Germline V gene lookup returns CDR1 SGHTA and CDR2 FQGNSA. The CDR3 loop reads CASSPTRGTEAFF. The CDR3 DNA follows: TGTGCCAGCAGCCCGACGAGGGGGACTGAAGCTTTCTTT.

V is TRBV29-1 and J is TRBJ2-1, with a possible D match to TRBD2 (6 bases). Trimming removed 5 bases at V and 1 base at J, with 21 bases between. This CDR3 spans 17 amino acids. Germline loops: CDR1 SQVTM, CDR2 ANQGSEA. CDR3 loop: CSVRQGRRAGSYNEQFF. DNA for the CDR3: TGCAGCGTTCGGCAGGGCAGGCGCGCGGGGTCCTACAATGAGCAGTTCTTC.

V and J are TRBV5-4 and TRBJ2-3, with 7 nucleotides matching TRBD2. This CDR3 has 16 residues. The germline V gene encodes CDR1 SGHNT and CDR2 YYREEE (reference sequence). The J segment lost 0 bases and the V segment lost 0 bases, leaving 4 bases of the junction unmatched. DNA for the CDR3: TGTGCCAGCAGCTTGGGAGCGGGGACTAGCACAGATACGCAGTATTTT. Amino acids: CASSLGAGTSTDTQYF.

J is TRBJ2-3 and V is TRBV29-1, with 8 bases aligning to TRBD1. With V trimmed by 5 bases and J by 5 bases, 3 bases remained unmatched. CDR1 and CDR2 (germline): SQVTM, ANQGSEA. CDR3 size: 12 residues. The chain's CDR3 is CSVKQGGDTQYF. The CDR3 bases are TGCAGCGTTAAACAGGGGGGAGATACGCAGTATTTT.

The rearrangement uses TRBV9 and TRBJ2-3; D gene unclear. Trimming removed 3 bases at V and 5 bases at J, with 10 bases between. CDR3 size: 13 residues. CDR1 and CDR2 (germline): SGDLS, YYNGEE. The CDR3, as DNA: TGTGCCAGCAGCGCTGGGAATGAAGATACGCAGTATTTT. It translates to CASSAGNEDTQYF.

V is TRBV29-1 and J is TRBJ1-1, with unresolved D. Germline V gene sequence: CDR1 SQVTM, CDR2 ANQGSEA. V gave up 6 bases and J gave up 5 bases, with 7 bases separating them. CDR3 size: 10 residues. Here the CDR3 reads CSVRVTEAFF. The DNA of the CDR3 is TGCAGCGTCCGGGTAACTGAAGCTTTCTTT.

The V gene is TRBV29-1, the J gene TRBJ2-3, with 11 bases matching TRBD1. This CDR3 comprises 14 residues. Per the germline V gene, CDR1 is SQVTM and CDR2 is ANQGSEA. The J segment lost 4 bases and the V segment lost 6 bases, leaving 6 bases of the junction unmatched. CDR3 amino acids: CSVKPGQGADTQYF. The CDR3 DNA follows: TGCAGCGTCAAACCGGGACAGGGGGCAGATACGCAGTATTTT.

The genes are TRBV4-2 and TRBJ2-1; 9 nucleotides align to TRBD2. This CDR3 comprises 17 residues. The germline V gene encodes CDR1 LGHNA and CDR2 YNFKEQ. Trimming at V came to 2 bases and at J to 5 bases, leaving 10 bases not matched to a gene. CDR3 bases: TGTGCCAGCAGCCAACTTATAGGACTAGCGACAGACAATGAGCAGTTCTTC. As protein: CASSQLIGLATDNEQFF.

This chain connects TRBV7-8 to TRBJ1-2; 9 positions agree with TRBD1. Germline V gene lookup returns CDR1 SGHVS and CDR2 FQNEAQ. The V segment lost 7 bases and the J segment 7 bases; nucleotides outside the gene matches: 7. The CDR3 totals 13 residues. CDR3 nucleotide sequence: TGTGCCAGCACCAGGGACAGGGAAGGTGGCTACACCTTC. Translated: CASTRDREGGYTF.